This T cell receptor beta chain was sequenced in a study of shared clonotypes between healthy human individuals. Findings of the study overall: Shared clonotypes: 4.5% to 5% naive CD4, around 3.5% naive CD8, less than 2.5% memory CD4, over 0.3% memory CD8. Researchers found naive subsets generally carried larger estimated richness than memory subsets.

Positively selected for CCR7, the CD45RO-negative cells used as naive CD8 cells excluded terminally differentiated effector memory CD45RA+ cells. Free of recent acute infections or vaccinations, the donors were healthy HIV-negative adults. In its sample, this clone was seen once. Its antigen is currently unknown. Clones were sequenced by immunoSEQ multiplex PCR, and TCRdb holds only the in-frame ones, with some missing. In the table there are about 2.1 million clones, just over 90% of which are singletons. The ends lost 8 bases at V and 2 bases at J; junction bases unmatched: 18. The germline V gene encodes CDR1 SGDLS and CDR2 YYNGEE. This CDR3 has 18 amino acids.

V gene TRBV9 combines with J gene TRBJ2-3; 9 nucleotides line up with TRBD1. This TCR derives from a man between 18 and 35 years old in good health. Some clones in this sample may be carry-over from other donors' samples. Sequenced: naive CD8+ T cells from PBMCs. CDR3 sequence (DNA): TGTGCCAGTGCGGGAAGCCAAAAGGGGGACAGGGACACAGATACGCAGTATTTT. Residues: CASAGSQKGDRDTDTQYF.